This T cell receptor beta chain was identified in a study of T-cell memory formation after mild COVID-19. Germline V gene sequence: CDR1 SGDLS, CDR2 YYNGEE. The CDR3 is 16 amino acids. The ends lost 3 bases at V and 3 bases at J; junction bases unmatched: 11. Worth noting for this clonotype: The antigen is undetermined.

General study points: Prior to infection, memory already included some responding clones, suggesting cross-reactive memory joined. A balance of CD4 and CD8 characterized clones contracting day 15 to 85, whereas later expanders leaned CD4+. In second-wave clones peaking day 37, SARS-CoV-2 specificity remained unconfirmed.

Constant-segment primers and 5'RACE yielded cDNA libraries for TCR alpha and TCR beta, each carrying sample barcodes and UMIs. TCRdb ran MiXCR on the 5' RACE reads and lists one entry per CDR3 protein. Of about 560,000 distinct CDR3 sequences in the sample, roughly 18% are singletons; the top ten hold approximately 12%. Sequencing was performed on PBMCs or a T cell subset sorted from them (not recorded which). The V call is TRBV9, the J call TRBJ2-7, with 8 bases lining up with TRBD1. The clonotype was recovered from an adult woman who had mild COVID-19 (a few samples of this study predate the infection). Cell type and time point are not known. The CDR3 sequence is CASSAGQGPLNYEQYF. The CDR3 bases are TGTGCCAGCAGCGCTGGACAGGGTCCCCTCAACTACGAGCAGTACTTC.